This T cell receptor (beta chain) was recovered during a study of beta chain features in type 1 diabetes. Study results and caveats: Any HLA effect on TCRB rearrangement was left unresolved by small sub-analyses. In all four CD4+ subsets, TCRB CDR3 length was significantly, moderately reduced in type 1 diabetes. Across patients, naive, central memory and Treg TCRB repertoires exhibited apparently greater similarity than was observed across healthy donors.

Losses at the gene ends were 0 bases for V and 12 bases for J; bases not matched to a gene: 17. CDR3 size: 18 residues. The germline gives CDR1 KGHSH, CDR2 LQKENI. The authors took one heparinised blood draw, averaging about 120 mL, from each donor. Isolation of CD4+ naive, central memory, regulatory and stem cell-like memory cells was achieved by sorting via CD45RO/CCR7/CD25/CD127/CD95/CD27. Expressed TCRB transcripts were sequenced after all isolated RNA was converted to cDNA. Clones were sequenced by immunoSEQ multiplex PCR, and TCRdb holds only the in-frame ones, with some missing. This repertoire shows about 390,000 clones, over 8.5% found once; its top ten account for approximately 0.6%. With regard to this clone: The antigen remains unidentified.

The TCR sequence derives from a man aged 30-40 years with type 1 diabetes. The rearrangement links TRBV18 to TRBJ2-1, with 10 bases lining up with TRBD2. Sample: central memory CD4+ T cells from blood. Written as DNA, the CDR3 is TGTGCCAGCTCACCACCTGGGCCCAGGACTAGCGGAGGCGCATGGCAGTTCTTC. Translated: CASSPPGPRTSGGAWQFF.